The entry that follows covers one TCR beta chain sequence. The CDR3 is 15 amino acids. V was pared by 1 base and J by 4 bases, with 2 bases of the junction left unmatched. CDR1 is SGHNT, CDR2 YYREEE, per germline (reference sequence). This table comes from immunoSEQ multiplex PCR, and its TCRdb copy is limited to in-frame clones, with some not included. Among 25,000 to 30,000 clones, less than 90% were seen once, and the ten largest hold 18%. The sample belongs to a study of OX40 agonist ivuxolimab in advanced cancers. The clonotype was recovered from an adult with an advanced solid tumor such as melanoma, head and neck, liver or kidney cancer. The chain uses TRBV5-4 and TRBJ2-1, with 10 bases fitting TRBD2. The specimen comprised CD4+ or CD8+ T cells sorted from blood, sampled in a trial of the OX40 agonist ivuxolimab. CDR3 sequence reads: CASSLLTSGYNEQFF. CDR3 DNA sequence: TGTGCCAGCAGCTTGTTGACTAGCGGGTACAATGAGCAGTTCTTC.